The TCR delta chain under discussion was sequenced for a study of delta chains in infants with herpesvirus infections (dated by TCRdb to the early 2020s). Turning to the overall study: From birth, the study prospectively followed a Ugandan infant birth cohort to characterize gammadelta T cell responses to primary cytomegalovirus (CMV) infection. The study looked for a public fetal Vdelta1/Vgamma8 gammadelta TCR clonotype in infants infected with CMV after birth. From PBMC, gammadelta TCRs were sequenced for about 20 CMV-infected infants (one congenitally infected) and 8 CMV-uninfected infants who had sufficient sample available. By approximate age, the infant blood samples fell into groups of 1.5, 4, 8 and 12 months. Previously published Belgian fetal and cord blood gammadelta TCR data were included only for comparison and were not generated in this cohort.

The library was prepared using RT-PCR. PBMC RNA was reverse transcribed with SuperScript II using gamma-chain- and delta-chain-specific primers to generate TCR cDNA. The cDNA was purified with AMPure XP beads, then amplified and indexed with Illumina adapters using the Nextera XT Index Kit. Sequencing of the gammadelta TCR libraries was done on an Illumina MiSeq using a V2 300-cycle kit. The authors' analysis ran thus. Using MiXCR v2.1.12, CDR3 sequences were assembled, and reads were mapped onto D, J and V genes obtained from GenBank. VDJtools v1.2.1 was used to carry out repertoire analyses of the CDR3 clonotypes. TCRdb reprocessed the public data with the CATT caller; entries with the same nucleotide sequence were combined afterwards. Clone size and V and J calls follow TCRdb, not the original study. Across this sample there are some 3,000 delta-chain clones, with about 30% seen only once. About 8% of the sample goes to the ten largest clones.

On this clone itself: What antigen it recognizes has not been identified. Per-base qualities were not stored, and no clone one base away is much larger.

Pregnant women getting prenatal care were recruited in Kampala, Uganda, and their infants were enrolled; maternal HIV status had to be documented. Home visits to families took place weekly, and collection of infant clinical information, oral swabs and peripheral blood began at 6 weeks of age and was repeated every 4 months after that. Blood was collected in heparin tubes, and PBMC were isolated by Ficoll-Paque density gradient centrifugation and cryopreserved. Based on the germline V gene, the CDR1 and CDR2 sequences are TSWWSYY and QGS. From V the trimming removes 2 bases and from J it removes 0 bases, while the gene matches leave 33 bases of the junction unaccounted for. The cysteine opens and the phenylalanine closes a CDR3 of 27 amino acids. Here the CDR3 DNA is all that survives: 81 bases in frame from base 1. Study-wide findings and limitations: The frequency of the public clonotype among Vdelta1 cells appeared to be inversely correlated with age at infection and fell quickly, apparently not lasting beyond around 9 weeks. The public Vdelta1 clonotype was detected in about 20% of the 18 CMV-infected infants, namely three infected postnatally before 120 days of age and the congenitally infected infant. A small sample size and the lack of race- or environment-matched controls were noted by the authors, because CMV is acquired by nearly all Ugandans before adulthood. The public clonotype might still be present below the detection limit in CMV-uninfected infants. Detection of the public clonotype was limited to the first time point after infection, and the public clonotype was not found in uninfected infants or in infants infected after 120 days.

The chain employs TRDV1 and TRDJ1; 13 central bases correspond to TRDD3. This receptor was obtained from a human donor who was a Ugandan infant, either HIV-exposed or HIV-unexposed (not recorded which). The input for sequencing was peripheral blood, taken at time point 3 of longitudinal follow-up. In nucleotide form, the sequence is TGTGCTCTTGGGGAAGGCTGCTACCCCTTGTACTGGGGGATACGCAGATTTTGTAGTTCAGACACCGATAAACTCATCTTT. This is translated as CALGEGCYPLYWGIRRFCSSDTDKLIF.